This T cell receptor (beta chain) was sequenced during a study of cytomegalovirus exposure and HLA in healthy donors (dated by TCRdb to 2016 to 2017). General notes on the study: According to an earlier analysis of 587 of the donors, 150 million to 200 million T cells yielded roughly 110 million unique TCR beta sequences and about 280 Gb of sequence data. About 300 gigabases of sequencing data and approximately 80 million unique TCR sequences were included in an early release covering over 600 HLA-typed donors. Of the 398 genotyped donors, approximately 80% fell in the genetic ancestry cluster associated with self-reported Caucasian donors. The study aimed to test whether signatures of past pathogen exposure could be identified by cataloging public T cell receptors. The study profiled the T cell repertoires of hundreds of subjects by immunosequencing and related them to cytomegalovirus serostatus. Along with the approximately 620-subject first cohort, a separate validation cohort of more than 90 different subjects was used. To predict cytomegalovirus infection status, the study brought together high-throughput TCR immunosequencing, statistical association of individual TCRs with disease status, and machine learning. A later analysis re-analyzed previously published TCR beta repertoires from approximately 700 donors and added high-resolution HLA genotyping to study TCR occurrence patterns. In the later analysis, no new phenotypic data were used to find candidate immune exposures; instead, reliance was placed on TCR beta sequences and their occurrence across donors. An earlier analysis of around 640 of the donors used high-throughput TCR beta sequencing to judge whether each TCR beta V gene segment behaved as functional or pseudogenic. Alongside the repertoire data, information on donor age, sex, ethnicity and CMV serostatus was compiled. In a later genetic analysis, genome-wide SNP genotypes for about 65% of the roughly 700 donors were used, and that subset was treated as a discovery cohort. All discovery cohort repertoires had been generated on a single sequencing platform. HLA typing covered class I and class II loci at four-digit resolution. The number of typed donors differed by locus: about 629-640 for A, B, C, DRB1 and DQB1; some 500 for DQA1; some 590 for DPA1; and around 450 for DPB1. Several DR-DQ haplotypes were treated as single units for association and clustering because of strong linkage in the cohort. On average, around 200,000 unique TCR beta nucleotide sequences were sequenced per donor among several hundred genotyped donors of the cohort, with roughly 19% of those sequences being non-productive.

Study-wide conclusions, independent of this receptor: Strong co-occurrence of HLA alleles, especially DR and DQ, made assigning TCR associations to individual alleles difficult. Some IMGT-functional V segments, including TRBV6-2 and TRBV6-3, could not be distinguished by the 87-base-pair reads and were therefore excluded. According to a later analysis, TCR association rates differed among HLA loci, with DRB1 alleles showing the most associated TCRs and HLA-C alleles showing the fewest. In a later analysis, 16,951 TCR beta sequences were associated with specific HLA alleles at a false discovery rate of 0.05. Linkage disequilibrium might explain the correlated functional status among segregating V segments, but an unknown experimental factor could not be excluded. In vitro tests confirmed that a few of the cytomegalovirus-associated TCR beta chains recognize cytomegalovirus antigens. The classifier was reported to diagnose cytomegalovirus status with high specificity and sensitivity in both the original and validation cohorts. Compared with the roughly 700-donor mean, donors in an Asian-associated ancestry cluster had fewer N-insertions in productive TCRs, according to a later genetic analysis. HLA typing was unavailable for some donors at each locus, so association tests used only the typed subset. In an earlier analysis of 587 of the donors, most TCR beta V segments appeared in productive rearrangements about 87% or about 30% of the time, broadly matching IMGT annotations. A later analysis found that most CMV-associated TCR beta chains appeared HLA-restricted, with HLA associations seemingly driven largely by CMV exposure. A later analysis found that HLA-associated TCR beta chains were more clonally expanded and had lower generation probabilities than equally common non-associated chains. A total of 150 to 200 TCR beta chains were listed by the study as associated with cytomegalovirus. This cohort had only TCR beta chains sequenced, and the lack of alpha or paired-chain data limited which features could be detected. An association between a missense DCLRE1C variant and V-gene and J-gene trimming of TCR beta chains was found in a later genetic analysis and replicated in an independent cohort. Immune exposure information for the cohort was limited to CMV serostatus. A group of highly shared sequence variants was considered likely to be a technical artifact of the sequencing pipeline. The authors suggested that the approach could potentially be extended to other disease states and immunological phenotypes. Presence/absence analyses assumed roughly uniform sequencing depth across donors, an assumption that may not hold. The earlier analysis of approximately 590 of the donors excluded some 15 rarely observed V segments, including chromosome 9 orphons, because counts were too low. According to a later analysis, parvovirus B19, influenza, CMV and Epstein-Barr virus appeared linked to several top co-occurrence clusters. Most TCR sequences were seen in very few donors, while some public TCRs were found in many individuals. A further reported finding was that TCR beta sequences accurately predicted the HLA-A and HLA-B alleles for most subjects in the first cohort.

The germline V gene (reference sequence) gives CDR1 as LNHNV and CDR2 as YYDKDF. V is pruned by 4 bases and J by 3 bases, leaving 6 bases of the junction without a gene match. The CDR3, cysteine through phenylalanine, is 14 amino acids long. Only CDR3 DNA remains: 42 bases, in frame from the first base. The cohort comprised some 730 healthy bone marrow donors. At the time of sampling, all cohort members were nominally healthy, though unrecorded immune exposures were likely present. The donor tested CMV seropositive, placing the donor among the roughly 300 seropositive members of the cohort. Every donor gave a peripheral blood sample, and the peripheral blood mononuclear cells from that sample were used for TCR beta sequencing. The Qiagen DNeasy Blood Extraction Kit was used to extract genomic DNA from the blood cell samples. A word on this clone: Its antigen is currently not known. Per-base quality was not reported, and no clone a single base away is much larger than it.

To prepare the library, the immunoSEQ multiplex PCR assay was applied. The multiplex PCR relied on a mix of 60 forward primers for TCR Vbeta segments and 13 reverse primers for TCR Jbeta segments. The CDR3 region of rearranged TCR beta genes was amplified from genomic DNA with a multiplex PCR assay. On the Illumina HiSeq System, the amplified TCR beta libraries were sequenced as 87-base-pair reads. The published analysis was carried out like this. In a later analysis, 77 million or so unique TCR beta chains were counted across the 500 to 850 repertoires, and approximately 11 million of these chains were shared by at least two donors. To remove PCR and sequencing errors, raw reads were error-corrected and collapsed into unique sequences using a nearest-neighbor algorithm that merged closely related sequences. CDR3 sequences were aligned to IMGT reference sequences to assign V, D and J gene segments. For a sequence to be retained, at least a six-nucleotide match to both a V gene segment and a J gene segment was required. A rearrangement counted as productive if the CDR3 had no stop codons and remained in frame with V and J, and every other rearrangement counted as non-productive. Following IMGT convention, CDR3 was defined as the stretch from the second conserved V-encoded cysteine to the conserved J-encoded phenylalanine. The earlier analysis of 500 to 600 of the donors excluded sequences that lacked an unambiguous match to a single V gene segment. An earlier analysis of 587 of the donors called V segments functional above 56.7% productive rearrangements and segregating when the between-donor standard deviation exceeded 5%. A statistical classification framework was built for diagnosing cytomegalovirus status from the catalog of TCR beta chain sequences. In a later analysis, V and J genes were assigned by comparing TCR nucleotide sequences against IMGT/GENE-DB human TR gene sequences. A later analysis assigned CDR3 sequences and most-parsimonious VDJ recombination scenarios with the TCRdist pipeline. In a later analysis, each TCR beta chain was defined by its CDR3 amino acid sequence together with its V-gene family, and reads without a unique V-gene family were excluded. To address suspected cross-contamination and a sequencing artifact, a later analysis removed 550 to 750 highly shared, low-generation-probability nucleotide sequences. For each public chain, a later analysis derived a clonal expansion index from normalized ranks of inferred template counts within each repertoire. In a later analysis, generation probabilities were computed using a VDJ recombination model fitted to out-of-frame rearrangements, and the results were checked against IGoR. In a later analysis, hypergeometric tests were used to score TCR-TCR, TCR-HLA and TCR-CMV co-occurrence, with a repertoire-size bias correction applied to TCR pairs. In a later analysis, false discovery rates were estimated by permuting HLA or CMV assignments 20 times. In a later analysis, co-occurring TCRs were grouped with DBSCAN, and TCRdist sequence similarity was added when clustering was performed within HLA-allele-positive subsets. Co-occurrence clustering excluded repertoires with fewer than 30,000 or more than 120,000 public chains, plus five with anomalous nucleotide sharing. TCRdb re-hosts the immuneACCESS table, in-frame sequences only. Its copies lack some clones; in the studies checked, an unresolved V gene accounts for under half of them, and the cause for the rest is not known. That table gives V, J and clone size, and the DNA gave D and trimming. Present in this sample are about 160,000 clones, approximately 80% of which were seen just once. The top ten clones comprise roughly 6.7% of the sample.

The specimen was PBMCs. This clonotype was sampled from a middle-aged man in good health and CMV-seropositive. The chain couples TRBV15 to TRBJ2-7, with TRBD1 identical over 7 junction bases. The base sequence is TGTGCCACCAGCACTTACAGGGGTTACTACGAGCAGTACTTC. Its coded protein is CATSTYRGYYEQYF.